This T cell receptor beta chain was retrieved from a study of metastatic and nonmetastatic thyroid tumors. Study-level background: Across peripheral blood and tumor or nodule tissue samples taken from malignant and benign thyroid patients, the repertoires were compared with one another.

Whole-study findings and limits: It was reportedly found that TCR beta diversity was significantly higher in malignant thyroid tumors than in benign nodules, a difference seen in both blood and tumor samples.

Per the original data handling: Across clinicopathological groups, CDR3 differences served as the basis for building a distant-metastasis classifier for papillary thyroid cancer. MiXCR reprocessed the PCR reads for TCRdb. The authors' filters were not applied to this entry. The sample records more than 20,000 clones, over 25% being singletons. Before thyroid surgery, none of the patients had received any treatment. Note on this clone: Its antigen remains unknown.

The TCR sequence derives from a female donor with papillary thyroid cancer or a benign thyroid nodule (not recorded which). Some clones in this sample may be carry-over from other donors' samples. The material sequenced was tumor tissue.

The CDR3: CSATSFQGAAYEQYF. The CDR3 DNA reads as TGCAGTGCTACCTCCTTTCAGGGGGCGGCGTACGAGCAGTACTTC. The chain carries TRBV20-1 and TRBJ2-7, with 8 nucleotides matching TRBD1. The CDR3 extends over 15 amino acids. The V segment lost 4 bases and the J segment 4 bases; nucleotides outside the gene matches: 12. Germline CDR1 reads DFQATT; CDR2 reads SNEGSKA (reference sequence).